This T cell receptor beta chain came from a study of radiotherapy plus CTLA-4 blockade in lung cancer. Profiling relied on immunoSEQ multiplex PCR, and the TCRdb table lists in-frame clones only, not all of them. There are tens of thousands of clones in the sample; just under 85% occur only once, and about 5% lies in the top ten. The CDR3 covers 14 residues. Germline V gene data show CDR1 as MDHEN and CDR2 as SYDVKM. V lost 2 bases and J 4 bases, leaving 9 bases between the germline ends. The source is a human donor with non-small cell lung cancer whose response to radiotherapy plus ipilimumab could not be evaluated. The sample here was peripheral blood, taken from a patient treated with radiotherapy plus ipilimumab. The rearrangement joins TRBV28 to TRBJ1-5; D is unresolved. In nucleotides, the CDR3 is TGTGCCAGCAGTTTACGGGGAGATAATCAGCCCCAGCATTTT. This gives the protein CASSLRGDNQPQHF.